A selection of T cell receptor beta chains follows, all from one sample in a study of T cell repertoires in cytomegalovirus infection. The antigens these receptors bind are not known. TCRdb analysed the reads with MiXCR anew, one entry per CDR3 protein. Among 400,000 to 600,000 distinct CDR3 sequences listed, roughly 46% were seen once. The sample consisted of cultured PBMCs, taken from culture after CMV antigen stimulation. Every receptor here comes from a human donor in good health (CMV status not recorded). Some clones in this sample may be carry-over from other donors' samples. Each CDR3 is given with its conserved first and last residue. The order of the fields is V gene, J gene, D gene, clone size, CDR3 length, CDR3 DNA, CDR3 protein. D genes are given only for firm matches. Clone sizes are given selectively: once, few, many, or a class where the clone is expanded.

v_call: TRBV7-8
j_call: TRBJ2-2
d_call: TRBD1
clone_size: NA
cdr3_length: 16
cdr3_nt: TGTGCCAGCAGCTTCGAAACTGACAGGGCGGGCGGGGAGCTGTTTTTT
cdr3_aa: CASSFETDRAGGELFF

v_call: TRBV7-2
j_call: TRBJ2-7
d_call: TRBD2
clone_size: many
cdr3_length: 16
cdr3_nt: TGTGCCAGCAGCTTAGCCACGACTAGCGGGACATACGAGCAGTACTTC
cdr3_aa: CASSLATTSGTYEQYF

v_call: TRBV6-1
j_call: TRBJ2-1
d_call: TRBD2
clone_size: NA
cdr3_length: 15
cdr3_nt: TGTGCCAGCAGGCTACTAGCGGGAGTGCAAGATGAGCAGTTCTTC
cdr3_aa: CASRLLAGVQDEQFF

v_call: TRBV7-2
j_call: TRBJ2-7
d_call: TRBD1
clone_size: NA
cdr3_length: 15
cdr3_nt: TGTGCCAGCAGCTGGGGACAGGGGGCCTCCTACGAGCAGTACTTC
cdr3_aa: CASSWGQGASYEQYF

v_call: TRBV4-3
j_call: TRBJ2-3
d_call: TRBD2
clone_size: few
cdr3_length: 17
cdr3_nt: TGCGCCAGCAGCCAAGGCCTCACTAGCGGAGGCACAGATACGCAGTATTTT
cdr3_aa: CASSQGLTSGGTDTQYF

v_call: TRBV5-1
j_call: TRBJ2-2
d_call: TRBD2
clone_size: NA
cdr3_length: 16
cdr3_nt: TGCGCCAGCAGCTCCGGGACTAGCACCCTCACCGGGGAGCTGTTTTTT
cdr3_aa: CASSSGTSTLTGELFF

v_call: TRBV6-1
j_call: TRBJ1-6
d_call: NA
clone_size: NA
cdr3_length: 16
cdr3_nt: TGTGCCAGCAGTGAACCTGGAACAAGACATAATTCACCCCTCCACTTT
cdr3_aa: CASSEPGTRHNSPLHF

v_call: TRBV4-2
j_call: TRBJ1-2
d_call: NA
clone_size: NA
cdr3_length: 17
cdr3_nt: TGTGCCAGCAGCCAAGAGGGGGGAGGTGATCCAAGGGGAGGCTACACCTTC
cdr3_aa: CASSQEGGGDPRGGYTF

v_call: TRBV6-6
j_call: TRBJ1-5
d_call: TRBD1
clone_size: few
cdr3_length: 16
cdr3_nt: TGTGCCAGTTCTTCCGGGACAGGGGCATCAAATCAGCCCCAGCATTTT
cdr3_aa: CASSSGTGASNQPQHF

v_call: TRBV7-2
j_call: TRBJ1-2
d_call: NA
clone_size: few
cdr3_length: 17
cdr3_nt: TGTGCCAGCAGCTTAGGATATGTCGGCAGAACTAACTATGGCTACACCTTC
cdr3_aa: CASSLGYVGRTNYGYTF

v_call: TRBV7-8
j_call: TRBJ1-5
d_call: NA
clone_size: few
cdr3_length: 15
cdr3_nt: TGTGCCAGCAGCTTAAACAGCTATAGCAATCAGCCCCAGCATTTT
cdr3_aa: CASSLNSYSNQPQHF

v_call: TRBV11-2
j_call: TRBJ2-4
d_call: TRBD2
clone_size: few
cdr3_length: 16
cdr3_nt: TGTGCCAGCAGCTTCGGACTAGCGGGATACAAAAACATTCAGTACTTC
cdr3_aa: CASSFGLAGYKNIQYF

v_call: TRBV7-6
j_call: TRBJ2-7
d_call: TRBD1
clone_size: NA
cdr3_length: 14
cdr3_nt: TGTGCCAGCACCGCCTGGACAGGAGAATACGAGCAGTACTTC
cdr3_aa: CASTAWTGEYEQYF

v_call: TRBV7-8
j_call: TRBJ1-4
d_call: TRBD1
clone_size: NA
cdr3_length: 13
cdr3_nt: TGTGCCAGCAGCTTAGTCGTCAGGGGGCAACTGTTTTTT
cdr3_aa: CASSLVVRGQLFF

v_call: TRBV6-2/TRBV6-3
j_call: TRBJ2-7
d_call: NA
clone_size: NA
cdr3_length: 15
cdr3_nt: TGTGCCAGCAGAAAAGTGCGGGACATCGCCTACGAGCAGTACTTC
cdr3_aa: CASRKVRDIAYEQYF

v_call: TRBV20-1
j_call: TRBJ1-5
d_call: TRBD1
clone_size: NA
cdr3_length: 14
cdr3_nt: TGCAGTGCTAGGCTGAGACAGGGGGATCAGCCCCAGCATTTT
cdr3_aa: CSARLRQGDQPQHF

v_call: TRBV5-5
j_call: TRBJ2-3
d_call: TRBD2
clone_size: NA
cdr3_length: 14
cdr3_nt: TGTGCCAGCAGACGGGACTACAACACAGATACGCAGTATTTT
cdr3_aa: CASRRDYNTDTQYF

v_call: TRBV20-1
j_call: TRBJ2-1
d_call: NA
clone_size: NA
cdr3_length: 18
cdr3_nt: TGCAGTGCTAGAGAGCCCCCCGATACCGGGGACTCCTACAATGAGCAGTTCTTC
cdr3_aa: CSAREPPDTGDSYNEQFF

v_call: TRBV4-3
j_call: TRBJ2-5
d_call: NA
clone_size: NA
cdr3_length: 15
cdr3_nt: TGCGCCAGCAGCCAAGATGTGGGAAGAGGGGAGACCCAGTACTTC
cdr3_aa: CASSQDVGRGETQYF

v_call: TRBV11-2
j_call: TRBJ2-7
d_call: NA
clone_size: many
cdr3_length: 15
cdr3_nt: TGTGCCAGCAGCTCTCGGCCGGAAAGGGCCTACGAGCAGTACTTC
cdr3_aa: CASSSRPERAYEQYF

v_call: TRBV7-7
j_call: TRBJ2-1
d_call: NA
clone_size: NA
cdr3_length: 13
cdr3_nt: TGTGCCAGCGGCTTAGAATCGTCTGATGAGCAGTTCTTC
cdr3_aa: CASGLESSDEQFF

v_call: TRBV5-4
j_call: TRBJ2-5
d_call: TRBD2
clone_size: few
cdr3_length: 16
cdr3_nt: TGTGCCAGCAGCCCCCGAAGGTGGGGGGGGCAAGAGACCCAGTACTTC
cdr3_aa: CASSPRRWGGQETQYF

v_call: TRBV12-3/TRBV12-4
j_call: TRBJ2-1
d_call: TRBD2
clone_size: few
cdr3_length: 16
cdr3_nt: TGTGCCAGCAGTCCCTCGGGCGGGAGGGCCGACAATGAGCAGTTCTTC
cdr3_aa: CASSPSGGRADNEQFF

v_call: TRBV20-1
j_call: TRBJ2-1
d_call: TRBD2
clone_size: few
cdr3_length: 15
cdr3_nt: TGCAGTGCTAGAGATCCTAGCGGGAGGGCCTATGAGCAGTTCTTC
cdr3_aa: CSARDPSGRAYEQFF

v_call: TRBV12-3/TRBV12-4
j_call: TRBJ1-5
d_call: NA
clone_size: few
cdr3_length: 15
cdr3_nt: TGTGCCAGCAGCCCGGGGATCTGGAGCAATCAGCCCCAGCATTTT
cdr3_aa: CASSPGIWSNQPQHF

v_call: TRBV2
j_call: TRBJ2-1
d_call: TRBD1
clone_size: NA
cdr3_length: 13
cdr3_nt: TGTGCCAGCAACTCACAGGGGTACCATGAGCAGTTCTTC
cdr3_aa: CASNSQGYHEQFF

v_call: TRBV4-3
j_call: TRBJ1-1
d_call: NA
clone_size: NA
cdr3_length: 14
cdr3_nt: TGCGCCAGCAGCCAAGATTATACAGACTCCCAGGTTTTCTTT
cdr3_aa: CASSQDYTDSQVFF

v_call: TRBV12-3/TRBV12-4
j_call: TRBJ2-3
d_call: TRBD2
clone_size: NA
cdr3_length: 16
cdr3_nt: TGTGCCAGCAGAGGGGGACTAGCGGGCGCTGAGGATACGCAGTATTTT
cdr3_aa: CASRGGLAGAEDTQYF

v_call: TRBV10-3
j_call: TRBJ2-5
d_call: NA
clone_size: few
cdr3_length: 17
cdr3_nt: TGTGCCATCAGTGAGTCGGGATGGGGACCTACCGTAGAGACCCAGTACTTC
cdr3_aa: CAISESGWGPTVETQYF

v_call: TRBV5-4
j_call: TRBJ1-2
d_call: TRBD1
clone_size: NA
cdr3_length: 14
cdr3_nt: TGTGCCAGCAGCACATCCGGGACAGGGAATGGCTACACCTTC
cdr3_aa: CASSTSGTGNGYTF

v_call: TRBV18
j_call: TRBJ2-7
d_call: TRBD2
clone_size: NA
cdr3_length: 15
cdr3_nt: TGTGCCAGCTCACCCTTTAGCGGGATCTCCTACGAGCAGTACTTC
cdr3_aa: CASSPFSGISYEQYF

v_call: TRBV7-9
j_call: TRBJ2-3
d_call: NA
clone_size: NA
cdr3_length: 15
cdr3_nt: TGTGCCAGCAGCTCTTATACGGGGTTCACAGATACGCAGTATTTT
cdr3_aa: CASSSYTGFTDTQYF

v_call: TRBV5-6
j_call: TRBJ1-1
d_call: TRBD1
clone_size: NA
cdr3_length: 15
cdr3_nt: TGTGCCAGCAGCTTGGTGGGCAGGGGGACCAATGAAGCTTTCTTT
cdr3_aa: CASSLVGRGTNEAFF

v_call: TRBV5-6
j_call: TRBJ1-1
d_call: NA
clone_size: few
cdr3_length: 15
cdr3_nt: TGTGCCAGCAGCGGTCGGGTTAGCATGAACACTGAAGCTTTCTTT
cdr3_aa: CASSGRVSMNTEAFF

v_call: TRBV14
j_call: TRBJ2-1
d_call: NA
clone_size: few
cdr3_length: 16
cdr3_nt: TGTGCCAGCAGCCAAGATTCAGGGTTTACCCTCAATGAGCAGTTCTTC
cdr3_aa: CASSQDSGFTLNEQFF

v_call: TRBV4-2
j_call: TRBJ2-1
d_call: NA
clone_size: few
cdr3_length: 15
cdr3_nt: TGTGCCAGCAGCCAGAAAGAGGGTATTAGCGATGAGCAGTTCTTC
cdr3_aa: CASSQKEGISDEQFF

v_call: TRBV19
j_call: TRBJ1-5
d_call: NA
clone_size: NA
cdr3_length: 13
cdr3_nt: TGTGCCAGTAGTACCGGACTTAATCAGCCCCAGCATTTT
cdr3_aa: CASSTGLNQPQHF

v_call: TRBV7-9
j_call: TRBJ1-3
d_call: NA
clone_size: few
cdr3_length: 16
cdr3_nt: TGTGCCAGCAGCCCCCTGAGGGGAAGCTCTGGAAACACCATATATTTT
cdr3_aa: CASSPLRGSSGNTIYF

v_call: TRBV20-1
j_call: TRBJ2-7
d_call: NA
clone_size: NA
cdr3_length: 12
cdr3_nt: TGCAGTGCTGGGCAGGTAAACTACGAGCAGTACTTC
cdr3_aa: CSAGQVNYEQYF

v_call: TRBV6-2/TRBV6-3
j_call: TRBJ2-7
d_call: NA
clone_size: NA
cdr3_length: 14
cdr3_nt: TGTGCCAGCAGTTACTCCGGGAACTCCTACGAGCAGTACTTC
cdr3_aa: CASSYSGNSYEQYF

v_call: TRBV6-1
j_call: TRBJ2-3
d_call: NA
clone_size: NA
cdr3_length: 14
cdr3_nt: TGTGCCAGCATGGTGTTTAGCCTCACAGATACGCAGTATTTT
cdr3_aa: CASMVFSLTDTQYF

v_call: TRBV11-2
j_call: TRBJ2-7
d_call: TRBD1
clone_size: NA
cdr3_length: 16
cdr3_nt: TGTGCCAGCAGCTTATCTCCCGGGACAGCCAACTACGAGCAGTACTTC
cdr3_aa: CASSLSPGTANYEQYF